This T cell receptor beta chain was observed in a study of T cell repertoires in cytomegalovirus infection. Study background: In public TCR beta signatures, there were indications of both CMV infection and matching HLA type.

Notes on the study in general: Dominating the ex vivo response were TCR beta clonotypes that were CMV-specific and HLA-C-restricted. Using cumulative public TCR beta family frequency, the authors identified those who carried CMV together with the relevant HLA.

TCRdb reanalysed the reads using MiXCR and keeps one entry per CDR3 protein. This table holds approximately 500,000 distinct CDR3 sequences, about 17% found once. In its sample, this clonotype was seen many times. What it binds is not known. Germline V lookup: CDR1 MNHEY, CDR2 SMNVEV (reference sequence). The CDR3 has 12 amino acids. Germline trimming cut 5 bases from V and 12 bases from J; bases unmatched to any gene: 4. The V gene is TRBV27, the J gene TRBJ1-6, with TRBD1 identical over 7 bases. Sequences were obtained from CD8+ T cells from PBMCs. The clonotype originates from a human donor in good health (CMV status not recorded). Some clones in this sample may be carry-over from other donors' samples. CDR3 nucleotides: TGTGCCAGCAGTGAACAGGGGTTACCCCTCCACTTT. It yields the protein CASSEQGLPLHF.